These T cell receptor beta chains were read from a single sample in a study of blood T cell repertoires in COVID-19. This table comes from immunoSEQ multiplex PCR, and its TCRdb copy is limited to in-frame clones, with some not included. The sample consists of 100,000 to 120,000 clones, about four fifths of them appearing once. The sequenced sample consisted of peripheral blood. These TCRs come from a woman aged 60 to 75 with acute or convalescent COVID-19. CDR3s include the opening cysteine and the closing phenylalanine or tryptophan. The D gene is left open where the match is weak. Clone size is stated in some rows and not others, as once, few, many or a class when expanded.

v_call	clone_size	j_call	d_call	cdr3_nt	cdr3_aa
TRBV4-3	-	TRBJ1-4	-	TGCGCCAGCAGCCAAGATGCGGCGGGGGCTAATGAAAAACTGTTTTTT	CASSQDAAGANEKLFF
TRBV6-7	-	TRBJ2-7	TRBD2	TGTGCCAGCAGTTACTCGATAGCTGGGGGGGTAAGGGAGCAGTACTTC	CASSYSIAGGVREQYF
TRBV5-1	-	TRBJ1-6	TRBD1	TGCGCCAGCAGCTGGGGACAGTATATCTCTAATTCACCCCTCCACTTT	CASSWGQYISNSPLHF
TRBV5-4	-	TRBJ2-2	TRBD2	TGTGCCAGCAGCCCCGGGACTAGCGGGGTTAACACCGGGGAGCTGTTTTTT	CASSPGTSGVNTGELFF
TRBV5-1	-	TRBJ2-5	TRBD2	TGCGCCAGCAGCTTGGGCGCTAGCGGGGGAGAGACCCAGTACTTC	CASSLGASGGETQYF
TRBV14	once	TRBJ1-5	-	TGTGCCAGCAGCCAAGATGGCTATCAGCCCCAGCATTTT	CASSQDGYQPQHF
TRBV30	-	TRBJ2-7	-	TGTGCCTGGAGTCAGTGGCTAGCCTCCGAGCAGTACTTC	CAWSQWLASEQYF
TRBV7-3	-	TRBJ2-5	-	TGTGCCAGCAGCTTAACGGGGCAGGGCAGGGAGACCCAGTACTTC	CASSLTGQGRETQYF
TRBV27	-	TRBJ1-1	TRBD1	TGTGCCAGCGGCCGACAGGGCAACACTGAAGCTTTCTTT	CASGRQGNTEAFF
TRBV19	once	TRBJ1-1	TRBD1	TGTGCCAGTACTAAGCCGGGCCAGGGGGCGCGGGTTAAGGCTTTCTTT	CASTKPGQGARVKAFF
TRBV2	-	TRBJ2-5	TRBD2	TGTGCCACCCATAAGAGTAGCGGGGGGCGACAGACCCAGTACTTC	CATHKSSGGRQTQYF
TRBV29-1	few	TRBJ1-2	TRBD1	TGCAGCGTTGAAGCGAGGATGACAGGGGACTATGGCTACACCTTC	CSVEARMTGDYGYTF
TRBV5-6	-	TRBJ1-2	TRBD1	TGTGCCAGCAGCCGTATGGACAGGGGGCTGTATGGCTACACCTTC	CASSRMDRGLYGYTF
TRBV7-2	-	TRBJ2-7	TRBD2	TGTGCCAGCAGCTTCACTAGCGTAGGCGAGCAGTACTTC	CASSFTSVGEQYF
TRBV3-1/TRBV3-2	-	TRBJ2-5	-	TGTGCCAGCAGCCACCTGGACACGGAGGAGACCCAGTACTTC	CASSHLDTEETQYF
TRBV30	-	TRBJ2-5	-	TGTGCCTGGAGTGTCGGCTCGGAAAGGGGGACCCAGTACTTC	CAWSVGSERGTQYF
TRBV6-5	-	TRBJ1-1	-	TGTGCCAGCAGTTACGGGGCTCCCCCCACTGAAGCTTTCTTT	CASSYGAPPTEAFF
TRBV4-1	-	TRBJ1-4	-	TGCGCCAGCAGCCAAGATCCATTTAATGAAAAACTGTTTTTT	CASSQDPFNEKLFF
TRBV2	-	TRBJ2-6	TRBD1	TGTGCCAGCAGGGCGACAGGGGCCGGGGCCAACGTCCTGACTTTC	CASRATGAGANVLTF
TRBV4-1	-	TRBJ1-1	-	TGCGCCAGCAGCCTTCGACAGGAGTACACTGAAGCTTTCTTT	CASSLRQEYTEAFF
TRBV9	-	TRBJ1-1	-	TGTGCCAGCAGCGTGGATAGACAAAGGGGGACTGAAGCTTTCTTT	CASSVDRQRGTEAFF
TRBV2	-	TRBJ1-5	-	TGTGCCAGCAGTCTACAGGGTATCGGCCAGCCCCAGCATTTT	CASSLQGIGQPQHF
TRBV7-3	many	TRBJ1-3	-	TGTGCCAGCAGCTCCCAAGGAGGGACTGGAAACACCATATATTTT	CASSSQGGTGNTIYF
TRBV20-1	few	TRBJ2-5	-	TGCAGTGCTAACAGGCCCGAGACCCAGTACTTC	CSANRPETQYF
TRBV6-5	-	TRBJ2-5	-	TGTGCCAGCAGTTACGGCAGGCTCCAAGAGACCCAGTACTTC	CASSYGRLQETQYF
TRBV6-5	-	TRBJ1-5	-	TGTGCCAGCAGTTATGGGCTTACAGGGAAAGCGGATTTT	CASSYGLTGKADF
TRBV6-5	-	TRBJ1-1	TRBD1	TGTGCCACCAGGCAGACAGGGTGGAACACTGAAGCTTTCTTT	CATRQTGWNTEAFF
TRBV18	-	TRBJ1-1	-	TGTGCCAGCTCACCAAGGGGGGGCACTGAAGCTTTCTTT	CASSPRGGTEAFF
TRBV29-1	-	TRBJ1-2	-	TGCAGCGTTAGTCAGGGGCTCGGCTACACCTTC	CSVSQGLGYTF
TRBV19	-	TRBJ1-1	TRBD1	TGTGCCAGTAGTATAGATGACAGGGGGCGAGGGGAAGCTTTCTTT	CASSIDDRGRGEAFF
TRBV6-1	-	TRBJ1-5	TRBD1	TGTGCCAGCAGTGATCAAATGTGGGACAGGGACCAGCATTTT	CASSDQMWDRDQHF
TRBV30	-	TRBJ1-6	TRBD1	TGTGCCTACGGACAGGGTATTTCACCCCTCCACTTT	CAYGQGISPLHF
TRBV18	-	TRBJ2-7	TRBD2	TGTGCCAGCTCACCACCCAAGGGCGGGGGGGATTTCGAGCAGTACTTC	CASSPPKGGGDFEQYF
TRBV19	-	TRBJ2-5	-	TGTGCCAGTTCCTTCACGGGATCACCTCAAGAGACCCAGTACTTC	CASSFTGSPQETQYF
TRBV15	once	TRBJ1-2	-	TGTGCCACCAGCAGAGATAGAGGGGGTGGCTATGGCTACACCTTC	CATSRDRGGGYGYTF
TRBV7-9	-	TRBJ1-3	TRBD1	TGTGCCAGCAGCCCACAGGGGGCCTCTGGAAACACCATATATTTT	CASSPQGASGNTIYF
TRBV6-5	-	TRBJ2-7	-	TGTGCCAGCAGCCTCTGGTTAGGGGGCTACGAGCAGTACTTC	CASSLWLGGYEQYF
TRBV19	once	TRBJ1-6	-	TGTGCCAGTAGTATTCGGGGTCGTTCACCCCTCCACTTT	CASSIRGRSPLHF
TRBV29-1	-	TRBJ2-7	-	TGCAGCGTTGAAGATTGGGGCCAGGGTGGCTACGAGCAGTACTTC	CSVEDWGQGGYEQYF
TRBV7-6	-	TRBJ2-7	TRBD1	TGTGCCAGCACCACCCAAGGGGGGGGACAGGGGTTGGAGCAGTACTTC	CASTTQGGGQGLEQYF
TRBV6-5	-	TRBJ2-1	-	TGTGCCAGCAGTCCAGGGACCTACAATGAGCAGTTCTTC	CASSPGTYNEQFF
TRBV30	-	TRBJ1-5	-	TGTGCCTGGAGTGTAAGAGGGTCCGGCAATCAGCCCCAGCATTTT	CAWSVRGSGNQPQHF
TRBV9	-	TRBJ2-3	-	TGTGCCAGCAGCGTAGGGGCCCGCACAGATACGCAGTATTTT	CASSVGARTDTQYF
TRBV19	once	TRBJ2-7	-	TGTGCCAGTAGTTTCCTGGAGGGAAGCTACGAGCAGTACTTC	CASSFLEGSYEQYF
TRBV6-4	-	TRBJ2-1	TRBD2	TGTGCCAGCAGTGACTCGACTAGCGGGGGCGGGAATGAGCAGTTCTTC	CASSDSTSGGGNEQFF